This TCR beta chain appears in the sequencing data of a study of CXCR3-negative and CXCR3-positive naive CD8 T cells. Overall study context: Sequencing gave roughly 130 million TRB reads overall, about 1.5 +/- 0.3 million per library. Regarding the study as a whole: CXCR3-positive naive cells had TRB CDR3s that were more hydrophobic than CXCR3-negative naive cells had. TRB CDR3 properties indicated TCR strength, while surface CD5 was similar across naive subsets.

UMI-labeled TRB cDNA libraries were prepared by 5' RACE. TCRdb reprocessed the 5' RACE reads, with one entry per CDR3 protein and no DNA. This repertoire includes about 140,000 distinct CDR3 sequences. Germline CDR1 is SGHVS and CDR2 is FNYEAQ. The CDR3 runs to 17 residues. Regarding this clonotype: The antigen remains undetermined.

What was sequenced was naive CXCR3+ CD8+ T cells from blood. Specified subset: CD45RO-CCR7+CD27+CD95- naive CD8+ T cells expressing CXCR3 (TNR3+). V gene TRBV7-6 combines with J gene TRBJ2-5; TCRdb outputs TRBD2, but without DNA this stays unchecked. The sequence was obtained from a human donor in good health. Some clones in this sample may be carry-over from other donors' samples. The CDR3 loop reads CASSLVAAGEYQETQYF.